This T cell receptor beta chain was identified in a study of sequential checkpoint blockade in melanoma. Turning to the study itself: Arm A got nivolumab then ipilimumab; arm B the reverse, 1:1. Maintenance nivolumab came after either treatment sequence.

Treatment meaning: randomized to nivolumab then ipilimumab (arm A) or the reverse (arm B). Patients had received no earlier DNA-damaging chemotherapy. From thawed PBMCs, live CD3+CD8+ cells negative for CD19 and CD56 were sorted. Profiled with immunoSEQ multiplex PCR; TCRdb holds only in-frame clones, not every one. This table has 5,500 to 6,500 clones, around 90% appearing once. CDR1 is MDHEN and CDR2 is SYDVKM in the germline V gene. The V end was cut by 6 bases, the J end by 7 bases, with 34 bases between. The CDR3 extends over 19 amino acids. The chain has TRBV28 and TRBJ2-7; TRBD1 is a possible D gene (6 bases). Here the sequenced sample was CD8+ T cells sorted from blood (inferred from file names), taken from a patient given nivolumab and ipilimumab in sequence. The sequence came from a human donor with melanoma. The chain's CDR3 is CASSSTIPPDRHQLGEQYF. The DNA of the CDR3 is TGTGCCAGCAGCTCGACAATTCCACCTGACAGGCACCAACTGGGGGAGCAGTACTTC.